The following is a TCR beta chain sequence with its context. Its specificity is unknown. This entry is derived from a study of T cells in localized non-small cell lung cancer. Study-level findings and limits: A single tumor region was sequenced, leaving heterogeneity possible. Higher blood T cell density went with longer overall survival. T cell clonality was highest in uninvolved adjacent lung, above tumor. Detection in adjacent lung was observed for a median roughly 62 of the top 100 tumor clones.

V was shortened by 4 bases and J by 3 bases, with 11 bases between the two germline ends. Germline CDR1 reads SGDLS; CDR2 reads YYNGEE. The length of the CDR3 is 13 residues. Sequenced by immunoSEQ multiplex PCR; TCRdb stores in-frame clones only, minus some. The sample carries tens of thousands of clones, about 80% recorded once. Here the sequenced sample was peripheral blood, taken before any cancer treatment. The J gene is TRBJ2-7, the V gene TRBV9, with D maybe TRBD1 (5 bases). The TCR originated in a male donor at least 60 years old with stage III squamous cell lung carcinoma. The DNA for the CDR3 is TGTGCCAGCAGCCTAGGGCAGGGCTACGAGCAGTACTTC. It codes for CASSLGQGYEQYF.